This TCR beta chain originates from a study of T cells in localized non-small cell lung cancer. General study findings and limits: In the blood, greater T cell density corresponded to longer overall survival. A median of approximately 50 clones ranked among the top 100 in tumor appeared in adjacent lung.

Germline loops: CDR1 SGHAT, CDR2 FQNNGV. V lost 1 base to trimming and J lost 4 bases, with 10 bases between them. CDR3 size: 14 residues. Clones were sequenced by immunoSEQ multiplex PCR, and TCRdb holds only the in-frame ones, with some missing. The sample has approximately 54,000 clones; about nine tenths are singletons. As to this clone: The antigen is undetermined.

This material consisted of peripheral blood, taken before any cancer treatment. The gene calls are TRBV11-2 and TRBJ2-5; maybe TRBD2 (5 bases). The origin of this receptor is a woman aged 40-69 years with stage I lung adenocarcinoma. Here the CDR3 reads CASSLVDSRETQYF. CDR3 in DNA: TGTGCCAGCAGCTTAGTGGACTCGAGAGAGACCCAGTACTTC.